The 30 T cell receptor beta chains in this list originate from one sample, sequenced in a study of OX40 agonist ivuxolimab in advanced cancers. Profiling relied on immunoSEQ multiplex PCR, and the TCRdb table lists in-frame clones only, not all of them. The table includes about 64,000 clones, about 88% detected once. The sequencing here drew on CD4+ or CD8+ T cells sorted from blood, taken in a trial of the OX40 agonist ivuxolimab. Source of these receptors: an adult with an advanced solid tumor such as melanoma, head and neck, liver or kidney cancer.

This sequence joins TRBV29-1 and TRBJ1-1, with D hard to call. V dropped 4 bases and J dropped 0 bases, with 12 bases sitting between them. This CDR3 spans 14 amino acids. Germline CDR1 reads SQVTM; CDR2 reads ANQGSEA. In DNA, the CDR3 is TGCAGCGTTGGTGGATTACCCATGAACACTGAAGCTTTCTTT. Translating gives CSVGGLPMNTEAFF.

The J gene is TRBJ2-6, the V gene TRBV18; perhaps TRBD1 as D (6 bases). V lost 5 bases and J 2 bases, leaving 7 bases between the germline ends. The germline gives CDR1 KGHSH, CDR2 LQKENI. The CDR3 length is 14 residues. Written as DNA, the CDR3 is TGTGCCAGCTCAGGGGGCGCTGGGGCCAACGTCCTGACTTTC. As protein: CASSGGAGANVLTF. The full variable domain, in which reference TRBV18 and TRBJ2-6 provide the parts outside the CDR3, is NAGVMQNPRHLVRRRGQEARLRCSPMKGHSHVYWYRQLPEEGLKFMVYLQKENIIDESGMPKERFSAEFPKEGPSILRIQQVVRGDSAAYFCASSGGAGANVLTFGAGSRLTVL.

The chain recombines TRBV27 with TRBJ2-1, with 7 bases that match TRBD2. V was clipped by 8 bases and J by 5 bases; unmatched bases: 15. The CDR3 runs to 16 residues. CDR1 is MNHEY and CDR2 is SMNVEV in the germline V gene (reference sequence). The chain's CDR3 is CASRTLTSHTHNEQFF. Here the CDR3 DNA reads TGTGCCAGCCGAACATTGACTAGCCATACCCACAATGAGCAGTTCTTC.

J is TRBJ1-2 and V is TRBV28, with 7 bases matching TRBD1. The V segment lost 5 bases and the J segment 5 bases; nucleotides outside the gene matches: 11. The CDR3 runs 15 residues. Germline values: CDR1 MDHEN, CDR2 SYDVKM. The CDR3, as DNA: TGTGCCAGCAGTAGTAACAGGGCAGGGGGTTATGGCTACACCTTC. Residues: CASSSNRAGGYGYTF.

A few counts support this clone. The chain combines TRBV19 with TRBJ2-1; 11 bases fit TRBD2. V gave up 1 base and J gave up 4 bases; unmatched junction bases: 6. In germline, CDR1 is LNHDA, CDR2 SQIVND (reference sequence). The CDR3 runs 17 residues. CDR3: CASSIGHGTSGYNEQFF. CDR3 DNA sequence: TGTGCCAGTAGTATAGGTCACGGGACTAGCGGATACAATGAGCAGTTCTTC.

The rearrangement uses TRBV4-2 and TRBJ2-1; 12 nucleotides match TRBD2. CDR1 and CDR2 (germline): LGHNA, YNFKEQ. Trimming removed 11 bases from V and 8 bases from J; junction bases left unmatched: 7. This CDR3 has 13 residues. The CDR3 DNA follows: TGTGCCGCGAAGGGACTAGCGGGCCATGAGCAGTTCTTC. Translated, it gives CAAKGLAGHEQFF.

This clone has just one count. The chain combines TRBV11-2 with TRBJ2-5, with unresolved D. The CDR3 spans 13 residues. Germline V gives CDR1 SGHAT, CDR2 FQNNGV. V lost 1 base, J lost 3 bases, and 6 bases lay in between. The CDR3 sequence is CASSLGMEETQYF. CDR3 DNA: TGTGCCAGCAGCTTAGGGATGGAAGAGACCCAGTACTTC.

The chain joins TRBV18 to TRBJ1-1; 8 nucleotides align to TRBD1. CDR1 is KGHSH and CDR2 is LQKENI in the germline V gene. The CDR3 covers 16 residues. The J segment lost 3 bases and the V segment lost 6 bases, leaving 12 bases of the junction unmatched. CDR3 sequence (DNA): TGTGCCAGCTCGGGGCTTACAGGGGGAGCGGACACTGAAGCTTTCTTT. It yields the protein CASSGLTGGADTEAFF.

The chain recombines TRBV19 with TRBJ2-7, with unresolved D. CDR1 and CDR2 (germline): LNHDA, SQIVND (reference sequence). The CDR3 contains 17 residues. V lost 1 base and J lost 2, with 18 bases in between. CDR3 sequence (DNA): TGTGCCAGTAGTATAGGTTTTGACATGCTGAATCCCTACGAGCAGTACTTC. Protein: CASSIGFDMLNPYEQYF.

The V and J genes are TRBV28 and TRBJ2-4; D remains ambiguous. The CDR3 loop spans 18 amino acids. The germline CDR1 and CDR2 sequences are MDHEN and SYDVKM. V was pared by 6 bases and J by 1 base, with 22 bases between. CDR3 loop: CASSPTNTVMGAKNIQYF. CDR3 coding DNA: TGTGCCAGCAGCCCCACGAACACCGTGATGGGGGCCAAAAACATTCAGTACTTC.

The chain uses TRBV10-3 and TRBJ2-1; 11 nucleotides align to TRBD1. This CDR3 has 15 residues. With V trimmed by 2 bases and J by 7 bases, 4 bases remained unmatched. Germline V lookup: CDR1 ENHRY, CDR2 SYGVKD. The CDR3 DNA follows: TGTGCCATCAGTGAGCTGGGGACAGGGGGAAATGAGCAGTTCTTC. Translated, it gives CAISELGTGGNEQFF.

The chain employs TRBV7-2 and TRBJ2-3, with D uncertain. CDR3 size: 15 residues. From germline, CDR1 is SGHTA and CDR2 FQGNSA. The V end lost 1 base, the J end lost 6 bases, and 14 bases lay between the germline ends. The CDR3 DNA follows: TGTGCCAGCAGCTTAGAGACTCGCGGTTGGGATACGCAGTATTTT. Its translation: CASSLETRGWDTQYF. Using reference TRBV7-2 and TRBJ2-3 for the parts outside the CDR3, the full variable domain is GAGVSQSPSNKVTEKGKDVELRCDPISGHTALYWYRQSLGQGLEFLIYFQGNSAPDKSGLPSDRFSAERTGGSVSTLTIQRTQQEDSAVYLCASSLETRGWDTQYFGPGTRLTVL.

The chain combines TRBV5-1 with TRBJ2-7; TRBD2 matches at 9 bases. CDR3 size: 14 residues. The J segment lost 2 bases and the V segment lost 4 bases, leaving 4 bases of the junction unmatched. CDR1 and CDR2 from the germline V gene are SGHRS and YFSETQ. The CDR3 is CASSISGRPYEQYF. CDR3 coding DNA: TGCGCCAGCAGCATTAGCGGGAGACCCTACGAGCAGTACTTC.

This clone was seen a few times. The V gene is TRBV7-6, the J gene TRBJ2-7; 8 bases map to TRBD2. Trimming took 1 base from V and 8 from J; bases not matched to a gene: 7. The CDR3 contains 14 residues. From germline, CDR1 is SGHVS and CDR2 FNYEAQ. The CDR3 here is CASSLEAGVNKQYF. In DNA form, the CDR3 reads TGTGCCAGCAGCTTAGAAGCGGGAGTGAATAAGCAGTACTTC.

The chain links TRBV5-8 to TRBJ1-5; 8 bases are a match to TRBD1. There are 16 residues in the CDR3. J was trimmed by 3 bases and V by 4 bases; bases with no gene match: 9. The germline CDR1 and CDR2 sequences are SGHTS and YDEGEE. The DNA of the CDR3 is TGTGCCAGCAGCGCCGACAGGGGAGGTAACAATCAGCCCCAGCATTTT. Protein product: CASSADRGGNNQPQHF. The whole variable domain, filled in from reference TRBV5-8 and TRBJ1-5, reads EAGVTQSPTHLIKTRGQQATLRCSPISGHTSVYWYQQALGLGLQFLLWYDEGEERNRGNFPPRFSGRQFPNYSSELNVNALELEDSALYLCASSADRGGNNQPQHFGDGTRLSIL.

The count of this clone is one. The rearrangement links TRBV7-9 to TRBJ2-1, with TRBD2 matching over 8 bases. V lost 1 base and J lost 4; bases outside the gene matches: 9. CDR1 is SEHNR, CDR2 FQNEAQ, per germline (reference sequence). The CDR3 contains 17 residues. CDR3 bases: TGTGCCAGCAGCTTAGAACCCTCCAGCGGGAGATACAATGAGCAGTTCTTC. It encodes CASSLEPSSGRYNEQFF.

Regarding this clone: The same CDR3 also results from other DNA sequences found in this sample. CDR3 sequence: CATGSLAGGGEQYF. The CDR3 DNA sequence: TGTGCCACCGGGTCGCTAGCGGGGGGTGGGGAGCAGTACTTC. This rearrangement joins TRBV15 to TRBJ2-7, with 11 positions matching TRBD2. The germline V gene has CDR1 LNHNV and CDR2 YYDKDF (reference sequence). This CDR3 contains 14 residues. V gave up 8 bases and J gave up 7 bases; unmatched junction bases: 10. Variable domain in full (rest from reference TRBV15 and TRBJ2-7): DAMVIQNPRYQVTQFGKPVTLSCSQTLNHNVMYWYQQKSSQAPKLLFHYYDKDFNNEADTPDNFQSRRPNTSFCFLDIRSPGLGDTAMYLCATGSLAGGGEQYFGPGTRLTVT.

The chain combines TRBV30 with TRBJ2-5; D call uncertain. With 0 bases removed from V and 3 bases from J, the gap between germline ends came to 5 bases. The CDR3 loop spans 12 amino acids. Germline CDR1 is GTSNPN and CDR2 is SVGIG (reference sequence). The DNA of the CDR3 is TGTGCCTGGAGTGTGGTGGAAGAGACCCAGTACTTC. As protein: CAWSVVEETQYF. The variable domain in full, with the rest retrieved from reference TRBV30 and TRBJ2-5, is SQTIHQWPATLVQPVGSPLSLECTVEGTSNPNLYWYRQAAGRGLQLLFYSVGIGQISSEVPQNLSASRPQDRQFILSSKKLLLSDSGFYLCAWSVVEETQYFGPGTRLLVL.

The rearrangement uses TRBV6-1 and TRBJ2-7; D unresolved. Germline CDR1 is MNHNS and CDR2 is SASEGT. V shed 1 base and J shed 2 bases, with 12 bases lying between them. The CDR3 consists of 15 residues. The CDR3 sequence is CASSEGPLDAYEQYF. As DNA, the CDR3 is TGTGCCAGCAGTGAAGGCCCCTTAGACGCCTACGAGCAGTACTTC.

A word on this clone: At one of its ends the junction is not consistent with the germline gene, which may arise from a read error. The chain uses TRBV6-1 and TRBJ2-5; 8 bases match TRBD2. This CDR3 comprises 16 residues. CDR1 is MNHNS, CDR2 SASEGT, per germline. The CDR3 DNA sequence: TGTGCCAGCAGGGAAGTTAGCGGGACCATCCAAGAGACCCAGTACTTC. Translation gives CASREVSGTIQETQYF.

This chain connects TRBV5-8 to TRBJ1-2; TRBD1 matches 8 bases. Trimming removed 4 bases from V and 8 bases from J; junction bases left unmatched: 10. In germline, CDR1 is SGHTS, CDR2 YDEGEE. The CDR3 covers 14 residues. The CDR3 DNA follows: TGTGCCAGCAGCCCCGGGACAGGACCGCTCGGCTACACCTTC. This encodes CASSPGTGPLGYTF. Filled out from reference TRBV5-8 and TRBJ1-2, the complete variable domain reads EAGVTQSPTHLIKTRGQQATLRCSPISGHTSVYWYQQALGLGLQFLLWYDEGEERNRGNFPPRFSGRQFPNYSSELNVNALELEDSALYLCASSPGTGPLGYTFGSGTRLTVV.

The rearrangement links TRBV4-1 to TRBJ2-1; TRBD2 aligns across 14 bases. The CDR3 extends over 16 amino acids. Germline V gene sequence: CDR1 MGHRA, CDR2 YSYEKL. The ends lost 0 bases at V and 9 bases at J; junction bases unmatched: 4. In nucleotides, the CDR3 is TGCGCCAGCAGCCAAGATGAGACTAGCGGGAGGGGTGAGCAGTTCTTC. Protein: CASSQDETSGRGEQFF.

The rearrangement links TRBV7-9 to TRBJ2-5; 7 positions match TRBD1. Germline CDR1 and CDR2: SEHNR and FQNEAQ (reference sequence). V lost 7 bases to trimming and J lost 1 base; unmatched junction nucleotides: 6. The CDR3 contains 14 residues. The CDR3 reads CASNRGQFQETQYF. The CDR3 DNA is TGTGCCAGCAACCGGGGACAGTTCCAAGAGACCCAGTACTTC.

The chain is built from TRBV18 and TRBJ2-7; no reliable D call. Germline assignment: CDR1 KGHSH and CDR2 LQKENI. Trimming shortened V by 2 bases and J by 4 bases, and 6 bases separated the two germline ends. This CDR3 region has 12 residues. CDR3 sequence: CASSPGGYEQYF. CDR3 in DNA: TGTGCCAGCTCACCAGGCGGATACGAGCAGTACTTC.

This clone was seen only a few times. The rearrangement joins TRBV19 to TRBJ1-5; maybe TRBD1 (6 bases). The CDR3 consists of 14 residues. Germline V gene sequence: CDR1 LNHDA, CDR2 SQIVND (reference sequence). V lost 2 bases and J 7 bases, leaving 12 bases between the germline ends. CDR3 DNA: TGTGCCAGTAGTATAAGGGGGTCGAGACAGCCCCAGCATTTT. The encoded protein is CASSIRGSRQPQHF.

This chain links TRBV15 with TRBJ2-1; TRBD1 agrees at 7 bases. The CDR3 is 15 residues long. Germline V gene data show CDR1 as LNHNV and CDR2 as YYDKDF (reference sequence). V was pared by 5 bases and J by 1 base, with 5 bases of the junction left unmatched. The DNA for the CDR3 is TGTGCCACCAGCCTGGACAGGACGTCCTACAATGAGCAGTTCTTC. Translation: CATSLDRTSYNEQFF.

This clone was counted between two and nine times. The chain couples TRBV7-8 to TRBJ1-1; D not certain. Germline-derived CDR1 and CDR2 are SGHVS and FQNEAQ. V lost 6 bases and J lost 1, with 12 bases in between. The CDR3 is made up of 14 amino acids. The CDR3 is CASSLRHPNTEAFF. DNA for the CDR3: TGTGCCAGCAGTCTCCGACATCCGAACACTGAAGCTTTCTTT.

The rearrangement uses TRBV6-5 and TRBJ2-5; unclear D gene. The CDR3 is 14 amino acids. CDR1 MNHEY and CDR2 SVGAGI come from the germline V gene. Deletions cut 5 bases from V and 4 bases from J, with 14 bases between. CDR3 sequence (DNA): TGTGCCAGCAGTGGGCACCGGATGAGAGAGACCCAGTACTTC. This codes for CASSGHRMRETQYF.

J is TRBJ1-5 and V is TRBV2; no clear D. Germline-derived CDR1 and CDR2 are SNHLY and FYNNEI. The CDR3 is made up of 14 amino acids. V lost 0 bases to trimming and J lost 6 bases, with 9 bases between them. The CDR3: CASSEALLGQPQHF. CDR3 DNA sequence: TGTGCCAGCAGTGAAGCGCTTCTTGGTCAGCCCCAGCATTTT.

This chain links TRBV10-3 with TRBJ1-5; 9 positions match TRBD1. Germline assignment: CDR1 ENHRY and CDR2 SYGVKD. J lost 4 bases, V lost 6 bases, and 4 bases had no gene match. The CDR3 is 14 amino acids. DNA for the CDR3: TGTGCCATCAGAGCTGGACAGGGGAATCAGCCCCAGCATTTT. Its protein product is CAIRAGQGNQPQHF.